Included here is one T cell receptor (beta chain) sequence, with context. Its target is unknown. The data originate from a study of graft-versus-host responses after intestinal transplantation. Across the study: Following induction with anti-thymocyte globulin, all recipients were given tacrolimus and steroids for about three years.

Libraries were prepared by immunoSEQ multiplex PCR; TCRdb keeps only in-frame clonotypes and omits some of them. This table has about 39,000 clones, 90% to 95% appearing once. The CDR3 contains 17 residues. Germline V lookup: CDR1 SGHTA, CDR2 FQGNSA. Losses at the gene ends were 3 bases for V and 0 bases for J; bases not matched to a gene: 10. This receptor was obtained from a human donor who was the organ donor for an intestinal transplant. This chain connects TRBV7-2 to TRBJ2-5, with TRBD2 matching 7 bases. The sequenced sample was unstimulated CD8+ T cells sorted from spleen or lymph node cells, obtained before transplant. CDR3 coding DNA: TGTGCCAGCAGCTTCAGCCCGAGACTAGCTTACCAAGAGACCCAGTACTTC. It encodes CASSFSPRLAYQETQYF.